This is a list of T cell receptor beta chains from one sample in a study of Ad26.COV2.S vaccination and SARS-CoV-2 variants. The protocol was immunoSEQ multiplex PCR, while the TCRdb copy is restricted to in-frame clones and leaves out a portion. The table records some 250,000 clones, roughly 90% of them present only once. Here the sequenced sample was peripheral blood, taken in a trial of Ad26.COV2.S vaccine versus placebo. These receptors all come from a person between 18 and 59 years old who received the Ad26.COV2.S COVID-19 vaccine or a placebo. Each CDR3 is given without its conserved first and last residue.

v_call: TRBV4-3
cdr3_aa: ASSQRQGHFTDTQY

v_call: TRBV6-4
cdr3_aa: ASSGNARDWIF

v_call: TRBV4-3
cdr3_aa: ASSQVRGGNQPQH

v_call: TRBV6-2/TRBV6-3
cdr3_aa: ASSPGTPYEQY

v_call: TRBV9
cdr3_aa: ASSPGGPFYNEQF

v_call: TRBV5-1
cdr3_aa: ASRVTDTQY

v_call: TRBV6-5
cdr3_aa: ASRTGLANYGYT

v_call: TRBV2
cdr3_aa: ASSVRTRGDSNQPQH

v_call: TRBV11-2
cdr3_aa: ASSLGQYTDTQY

v_call: TRBV19
cdr3_aa: ASSTDYSNQPQH

v_call: TRBV7-9
cdr3_aa: ASSLGLYGYT

v_call: TRBV27
cdr3_aa: ASSLTSGRQDTQY

v_call: TRBV29-1
cdr3_aa: SVLDRVKF

v_call: TRBV7-9
cdr3_aa: ASSPRQGPAVYGYT

v_call: TRBV5-1
cdr3_aa: ASSGGTGISTDTQY